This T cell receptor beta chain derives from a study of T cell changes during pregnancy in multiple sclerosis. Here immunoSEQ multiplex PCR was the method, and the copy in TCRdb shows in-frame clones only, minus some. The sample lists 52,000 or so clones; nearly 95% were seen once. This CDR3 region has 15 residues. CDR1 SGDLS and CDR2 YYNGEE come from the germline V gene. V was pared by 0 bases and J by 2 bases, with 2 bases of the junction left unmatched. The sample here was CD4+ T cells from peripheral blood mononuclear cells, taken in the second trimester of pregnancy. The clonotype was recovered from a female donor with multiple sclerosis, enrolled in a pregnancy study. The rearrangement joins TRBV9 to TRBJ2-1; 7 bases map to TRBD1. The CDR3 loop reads CASSVEGGTYNEQFF. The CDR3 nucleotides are TGTGCCAGCAGCGTAGAAGGGGGCACCTACAATGAGCAGTTCTTC. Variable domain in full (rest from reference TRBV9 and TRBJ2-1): DSGVTQTPKHLITATGQRVTLRCSPRSGDLSVYWYQQSLDQGLQFLIQYYNGEERAKGNILERFSAQQFPDLHSELNLSSLELGDSALYFCASSVEGGTYNEQFFGPGTRLTVL.